This passage covers 9 T cell receptor beta chains from one sample sequenced in a study of blood T cell repertoires in COVID-19. Sequencing was performed with immunoSEQ multiplex PCR; in TCRdb, only in-frame clones are kept and a portion is missing. The sample holds just under 50,000 clones, 86% seen once. Specimen: peripheral blood. Receptors were obtained from a human donor in a cohort sampled during active COVID-19.

This clone was seen just once. V gene TRBV3-1 (or the pseudogene TRBV3-2) combines with J gene TRBJ1-4; D unclear. Germline V gene data show CDR1 as LGHDT and CDR2 as YNNKEL (reference sequence). The length of the CDR3 is 16 residues. Trimming left V 1 base short and J 4 bases short, with 13 bases between. The CDR3 loop is CASSQGSNGINEKLFF. CDR3 in DNA: TGTGCCAGCAGCCAAGGAAGCAATGGTATTAATGAAAAACTGTTTTTT.

The chain links TRBV2 to TRBJ1-2; 10 positions match TRBD1. V lost 6 bases and J lost 4; bases outside the gene matches: 5. This CDR3 is 14 amino acids long. Germline values: CDR1 SNHLY, CDR2 FYNNEI. The CDR3 bases are TGTGCCAGCAGGGCGACAGGGGGCGGCTATGGCTACACCTTC. Protein: CASRATGGGYGYTF.

The J gene is TRBJ2-7, the V gene TRBV12-3 or TRBV12-4; maybe TRBD1 (6 bases). V lost 5 bases and J 2 bases, leaving 10 bases between the germline ends. This CDR3 comprises 13 residues. The DNA of the CDR3 is TGTGCCAGCAGTCGGACAGAAACCTACGAGCAGTACTTC. It specifies CASSRTETYEQYF.

This sequence joins TRBV2 and TRBJ2-7; 7 bases match TRBD2. The ends lost 7 bases at V and 2 bases at J; junction bases unmatched: 11. Germline lookup yields CDR1 SNHLY and CDR2 FYNNEI. The CDR3 length is 15 residues. CDR3 protein: CASTILADRAYEQYF. CDR3 in DNA: TGTGCCAGCACCATCCTAGCGGATCGGGCCTACGAGCAGTACTTC.

J is TRBJ1-2 and V is TRBV9, with D tentatively TRBD1 (5 bases). The CDR3 consists of 14 residues. Germline values: CDR1 SGDLS, CDR2 YYNGEE. Between the trimmed V and J ends, which lost 0 bases and 4 bases, there was a span of 10 bases. CDR3 nucleotides: TGTGCCAGCAGCGTAGCTACAGGAGCCTATGGCTACACCTTC. As protein: CASSVATGAYGYTF.

The chain uses TRBV4-2 and TRBJ2-2; no clear D gene. Trimming left V 0 bases short and J 0 bases short, with 8 bases between. CDR1 LGHNA and CDR2 YNFKEQ come from the germline V gene. This CDR3 comprises 16 residues. CDR3: CASSQDWQANTGELFF. In DNA form, the CDR3 reads TGTGCCAGCAGCCAAGATTGGCAGGCGAACACCGGGGAGCTGTTTTTT.

This chain joins TRBV2 and TRBJ1-1; weak D call: TRBD1 (5 bases). The CDR3 covers 11 residues. Germline V gives CDR1 SNHLY, CDR2 FYNNEI. V lost 6 bases, J lost 7 bases, and 9 bases lay in between. The DNA of the CDR3 is TGTGCCAGCAGGGTGACAGTTGAAGCTTTCTTT. This encodes CASRVTVEAFF. Complete variable domain (other parts from reference TRBV2 and TRBJ1-1): EPEVTQTPSHQVTQMGQEVILRCVPISNHLYFYWYRQILGQKVEFLVSFYNNEISEKSEIFDDQFSVERPDGSNFTLKIRSTKLEDSAMYFCASRVTVEAFFGQGTRLTVV.

The count of this clone is one. The chain recombines TRBV19 with TRBJ2-6, with 15 nucleotides matching TRBD2. This CDR3 comprises 19 residues. V lost 5 bases, J lost 3 bases, and 8 bases stayed unmatched. Germline CDR1 LNHDA, CDR2 SQIVND (reference sequence). CDR3 residues: CASSPWTSGGAIGANVLTF. The CDR3 DNA sequence: TGTGCCAGTAGTCCCTGGACTAGCGGGGGGGCCATTGGGGCCAACGTCCTGACTTTC.

In DNA form, the CDR3 reads TGTGCCAGCAGCCAAGATGCAGGGGCGCCCCAGAATTCACCCCTCCACTTT. Residues: CASSQDAGAPQNSPLHF. The rearrangement uses TRBV3-1 (or the pseudogene TRBV3-2) and TRBJ1-6, with TRBD1 as a possible D gene (6 bases). Germline V gene data show CDR1 as LGHDT and CDR2 as YNNKEL (reference sequence). This CDR3 spans 17 amino acids. V gave up 0 bases and J gave up 7 bases, with 16 bases separating them.